The entry that follows covers one TCR beta chain sequence. Its specificity is unknown. A TCRbeta library incorporating unique molecular identifiers was prepared. Each CDR3 protein gets one entry after TCRdb re-called the PCR reads with MiXCR. The data contain 440,000 or so distinct CDR3 sequences, 43% of them seen just once; the ten biggest clones take up 27%. The data originate from a study of T-cell reconstitution after alpha-beta-depleted transplantation in children. Study-level results: Fresh T-cell production supplied most of the T-cell counts and diversity seen one year after transplant.

In germline, CDR1 is DFQATT, CDR2 SNEGSKA (reference sequence). CDR3 size: 15 residues. J lost 3 bases, V lost 6 bases, and 11 bases had no gene match. The TCR sequence derives from a girl aged 2 to 10 with aplastic anemia, due to receive a stem cell transplant. The chain carries TRBV20-1 and TRBJ2-1, with 7 positions matching TRBD1. The sequencing used PBMCs, collected before TCRalphabeta/CD19-depleted stem cell transplant. CDR3: CSATVPGQSYNEQFF. The DNA for the CDR3 is TGCAGTGCCACGGTTCCGGGACAGAGCTACAATGAGCAGTTCTTC.